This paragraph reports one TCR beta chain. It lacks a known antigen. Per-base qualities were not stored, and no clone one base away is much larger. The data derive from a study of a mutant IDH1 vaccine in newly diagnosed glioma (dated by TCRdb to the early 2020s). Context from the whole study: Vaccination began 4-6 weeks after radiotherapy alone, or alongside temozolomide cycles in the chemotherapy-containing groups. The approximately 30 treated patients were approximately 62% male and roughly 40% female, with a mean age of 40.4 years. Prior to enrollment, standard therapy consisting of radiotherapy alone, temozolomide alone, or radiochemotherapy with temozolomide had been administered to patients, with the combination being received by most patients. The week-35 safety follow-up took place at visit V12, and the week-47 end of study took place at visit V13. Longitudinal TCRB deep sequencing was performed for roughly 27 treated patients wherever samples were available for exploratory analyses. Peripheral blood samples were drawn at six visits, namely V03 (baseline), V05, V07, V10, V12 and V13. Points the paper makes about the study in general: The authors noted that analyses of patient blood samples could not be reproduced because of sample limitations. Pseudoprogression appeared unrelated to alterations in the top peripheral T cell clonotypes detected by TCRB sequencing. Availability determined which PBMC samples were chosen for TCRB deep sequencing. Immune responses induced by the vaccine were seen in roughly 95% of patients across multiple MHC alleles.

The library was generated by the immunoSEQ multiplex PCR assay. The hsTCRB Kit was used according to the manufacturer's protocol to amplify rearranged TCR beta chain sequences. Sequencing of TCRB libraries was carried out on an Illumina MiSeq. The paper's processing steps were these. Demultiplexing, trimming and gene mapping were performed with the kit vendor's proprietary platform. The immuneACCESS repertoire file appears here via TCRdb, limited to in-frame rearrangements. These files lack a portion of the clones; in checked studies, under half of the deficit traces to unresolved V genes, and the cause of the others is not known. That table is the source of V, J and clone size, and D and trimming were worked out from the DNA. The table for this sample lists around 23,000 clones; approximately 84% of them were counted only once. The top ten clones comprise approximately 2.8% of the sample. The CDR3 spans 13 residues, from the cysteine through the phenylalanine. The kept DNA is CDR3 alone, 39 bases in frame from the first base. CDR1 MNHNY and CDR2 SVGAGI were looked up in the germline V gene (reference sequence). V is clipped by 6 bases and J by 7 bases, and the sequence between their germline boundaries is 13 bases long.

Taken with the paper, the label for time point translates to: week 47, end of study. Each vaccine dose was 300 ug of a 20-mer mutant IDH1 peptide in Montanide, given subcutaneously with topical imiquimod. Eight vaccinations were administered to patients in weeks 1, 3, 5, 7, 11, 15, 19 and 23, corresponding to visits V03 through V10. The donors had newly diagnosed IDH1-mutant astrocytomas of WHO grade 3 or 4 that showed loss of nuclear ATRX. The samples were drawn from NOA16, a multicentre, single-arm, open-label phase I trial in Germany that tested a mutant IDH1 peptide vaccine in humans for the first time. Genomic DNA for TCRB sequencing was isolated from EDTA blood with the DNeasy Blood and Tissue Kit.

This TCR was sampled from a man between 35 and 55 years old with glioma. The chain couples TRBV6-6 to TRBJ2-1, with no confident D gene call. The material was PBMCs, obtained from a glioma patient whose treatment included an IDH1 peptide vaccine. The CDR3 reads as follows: CASRPLSWNEQFF. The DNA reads TGTGCCAGCAGGCCCCTGTCGTGGAATGAGCAGTTCTTC.